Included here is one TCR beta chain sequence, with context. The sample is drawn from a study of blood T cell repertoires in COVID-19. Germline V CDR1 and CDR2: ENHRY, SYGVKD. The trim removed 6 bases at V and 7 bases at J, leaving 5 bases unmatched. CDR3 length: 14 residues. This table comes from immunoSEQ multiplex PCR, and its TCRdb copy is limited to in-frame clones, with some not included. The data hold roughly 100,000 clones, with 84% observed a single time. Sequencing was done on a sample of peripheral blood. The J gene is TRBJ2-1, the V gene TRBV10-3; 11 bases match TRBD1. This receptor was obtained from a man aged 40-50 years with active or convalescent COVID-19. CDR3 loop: CAISLDRGLNEQFF. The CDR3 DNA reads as TGTGCCATCAGCCTGGACAGGGGGCTTAATGAGCAGTTCTTC.